The 8 T cell receptor beta chains below were found in one sample sequenced in a study of T-cell memory formation after mild COVID-19 (dated by TCRdb to the early 2020s). Library construction relied on 5' RACE. Reads for this sample came from an Illumina NovaSeq 6000. The raw public data were reprocessed by TCRdb itself: fastp quality trimming at Q25, MiXCR clonotype calling, in-frame beta chains only. Merged by CDR3 protein, the rows form single entries marked with the most common genes and DNA. Across this sample there are almost 550,000 distinct CDR3 sequences, with approximately 20% seen only once. 9.5% to 15% of the sample goes to the ten largest clones. The sample consisted of PBMCs or a T cell subset sorted from them (not recorded which). These receptors were taken from an adult woman who had mild COVID-19 (a few samples of this study predate the infection). The sample titles of this study are shuffled in the database, so cell type and time point are left out; the donor was told from shared clones.

The chain couples TRBV6-5 to TRBJ2-1; weak D call: TRBD2 (5 bases). The germline CDR1 and CDR2 sequences are MNHEY and SVGAGI. There are 15 residues in the CDR3. The V end lost 3 bases, the J end lost 1 base, and 10 bases lay between the germline ends. The CDR3 nucleotides are TGTGCCAGCAGTTATCCGGGGTTATCCTACAATGAGCAGTTCTTC. This translates into CASSYPGLSYNEQFF.

This clonotype was counted a few times. The J gene is TRBJ1-2, the V gene TRBV5-1; weak D call: TRBD1 (6 bases). Deletions cut 2 bases from V and 4 bases from J, with 15 bases between. The CDR3 runs to 15 residues. Germline V gene sequence: CDR1 SGHRS, CDR2 YFSETQ. For the CDR3, the DNA is TGCGCCAGCAGCTTTCCACAGGGAGGAAGCTATGGCTACACCTTC. Residues: CASSFPQGGSYGYTF.

The chain has TRBV13 and TRBJ2-3; TRBD1 matches 8 bases. Germline trimming cut 5 bases from V and 2 bases from J; bases unmatched to any gene: 6. The CDR3 spans 15 residues. The germline CDR1 and CDR2 sequences are PRHDT and FYEKMQ (reference sequence). DNA of the CDR3: TGTGCCAGCAGCACCGGACAGGGTTTCACAGATACGCAGTATTTT. Amino acids: CASSTGQGFTDTQYF.

This chain uses TRBV30 with TRBJ2-1; D might be TRBD2 (5 bases). The CDR3 has 13 amino acids. Trimming stripped 0 bases from V and 7 bases from J, with 10 bases between. Germline-derived CDR1 and CDR2 are GTSNPN and SVGIG (reference sequence). CDR3: CAWSVGVGNEQFF. CDR3 coding DNA: TGTGCCTGGAGTGTCGGGGTTGGAAATGAGCAGTTCTTC.

In this sample, this clonotype turned up a few times. The J gene is TRBJ1-1, the V gene TRBV18; a possible D gene is TRBD1 (5 bases). V shed 3 bases and J shed 4 bases, with 30 bases lying between them. Germline-derived CDR1 and CDR2 are KGHSH and LQKENI. The CDR3 spans 20 residues. CDR3 amino acids: CASSPATEAGHQEVRTEAFF. In nucleotides, the CDR3 is TGTGCCAGCTCACCCGCGACAGAGGCGGGTCACCAGGAAGTCCGCACTGAAGCTTTCTTT.

The rearrangement links TRBV6-2 or TRBV6-3 to TRBJ2-6; 8 bases match TRBD1. The CDR3 runs to 16 residues. The ends lost 6 bases at V and 2 bases at J; junction bases unmatched: 6. Germline CDR1 and CDR2: MNHEY and SVGEGT. This CDR3 reads CASRWTGSPGANVLTF. The CDR3 DNA follows: TGTGCCAGCAGATGGACAGGGTCCCCTGGGGCCAACGTCCTGACTTTC.

The V call is TRBV27, the J call TRBJ2-7; 9 nucleotides agree with TRBD1. The CDR3 consists of 15 residues. V lost 6 bases, J lost 5 bases, and 11 bases stayed unmatched. The germline V gene has CDR1 MNHEY and CDR2 SMNVEV (reference sequence). CDR3 amino acids: CASSPQGQGFNEQYF. DNA of the CDR3: TGTGCCAGCAGCCCCCAAGGACAGGGGTTCAACGAGCAGTACTTC.

V and J are TRBV7-2 and TRBJ1-1; TRBD1 might be the D (6 bases). This CDR3 is built from 15 residues. The V gene's germline CDR1 is SGHTA and CDR2 FQGNSA. The V gene lost 1 base and the J gene lost 4 bases, with 13 bases spanning the gap. CDR3 nucleotide sequence: TGTGCCAGCAGCTTAGGAGGGGGTTACAGCACTGAAGCTTTCTTT. Encoded protein: CASSLGGGYSTEAFF.